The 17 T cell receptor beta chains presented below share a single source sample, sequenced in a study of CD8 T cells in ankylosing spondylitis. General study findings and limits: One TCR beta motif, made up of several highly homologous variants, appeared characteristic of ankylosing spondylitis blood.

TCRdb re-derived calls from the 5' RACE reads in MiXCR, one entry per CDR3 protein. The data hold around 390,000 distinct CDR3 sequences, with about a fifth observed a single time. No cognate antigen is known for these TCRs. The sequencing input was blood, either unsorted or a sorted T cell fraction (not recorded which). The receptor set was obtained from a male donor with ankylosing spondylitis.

Written as DNA, the CDR3 is TGTGCCAGCAGCGTAGGGGTACGGTTTGGAAACACCATATATTTT. This codes for CASSVGVRFGNTIYF. This sequence joins TRBV9 and TRBJ1-3; unclear D gene. This CDR3 is 15 amino acids long. The germline V gene has CDR1 SGDLS and CDR2 YYNGEE. V lost 0 bases and J lost 3, with 10 bases in between.

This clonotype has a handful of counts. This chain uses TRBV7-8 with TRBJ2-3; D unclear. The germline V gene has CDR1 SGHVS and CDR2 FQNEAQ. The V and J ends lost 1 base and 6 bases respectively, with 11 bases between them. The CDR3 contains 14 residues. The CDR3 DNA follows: TGTGCCAGCAGCTTAGGGTGGTTTATGGATACGCAGTATTTT. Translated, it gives CASSLGWFMDTQYF.

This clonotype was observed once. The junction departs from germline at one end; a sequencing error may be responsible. The chain's CDR3 is CASSSPPGRNSPFHF. CDR3 in DNA: TGTGCCAGCAGCTCGCCGCCAGGGCGGAATTCACCCTTCCACTTT. The chain has TRBV11-2 and TRBJ1-6, with D possibly matching TRBD1 (5 bases). Germline V gene data show CDR1 as SGHAT and CDR2 as FQNNGV. The CDR3 length is 15 residues.

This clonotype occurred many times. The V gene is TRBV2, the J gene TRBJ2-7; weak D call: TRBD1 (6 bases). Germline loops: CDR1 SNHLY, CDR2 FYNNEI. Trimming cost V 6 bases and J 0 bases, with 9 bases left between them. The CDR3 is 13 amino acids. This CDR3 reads CASRLQGSYEQYF. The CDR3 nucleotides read TGTGCCAGCAGGTTACAGGGCTCCTACGAGCAGTACTTC.

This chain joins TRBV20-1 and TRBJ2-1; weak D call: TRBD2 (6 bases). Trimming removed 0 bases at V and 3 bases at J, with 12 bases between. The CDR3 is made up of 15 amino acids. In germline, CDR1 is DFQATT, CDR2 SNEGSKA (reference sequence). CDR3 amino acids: CSARDRRGHYNEQFF. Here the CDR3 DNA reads TGCAGTGCTAGAGATAGGCGGGGCCACTACAATGAGCAGTTCTTC.

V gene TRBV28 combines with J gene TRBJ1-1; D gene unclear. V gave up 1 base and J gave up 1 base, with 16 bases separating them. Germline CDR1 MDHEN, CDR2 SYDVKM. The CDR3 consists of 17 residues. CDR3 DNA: TGTGCCAGCAGTTTATTGCGAGGGTTTAAGGCGAACACTGAAGCTTTCTTT. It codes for CASSLLRGFKANTEAFF. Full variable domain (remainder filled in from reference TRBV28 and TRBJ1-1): DVKVTQSSRYLVKRTGEKVFLECVQDMDHENMFWYRQDPGLGLRLIYFSYDVKMKEKGDIPEGYSVSREKKERFSLILESASTNQTSMYLCASSLLRGFKANTEAFFGQGTRLTVV.

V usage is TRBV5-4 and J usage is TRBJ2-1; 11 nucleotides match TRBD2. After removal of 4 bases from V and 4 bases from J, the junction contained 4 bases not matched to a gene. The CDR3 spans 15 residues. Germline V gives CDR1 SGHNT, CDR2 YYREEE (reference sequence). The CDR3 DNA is TGTGCCAGCAGCCAGGGACTAGCGGAGTACAATGAGCAGTTCTTC. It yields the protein CASSQGLAEYNEQFF.

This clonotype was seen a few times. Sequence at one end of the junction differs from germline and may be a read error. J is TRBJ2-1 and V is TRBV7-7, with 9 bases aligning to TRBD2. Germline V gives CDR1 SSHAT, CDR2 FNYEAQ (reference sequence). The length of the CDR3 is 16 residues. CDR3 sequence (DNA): TGTGCTAGCAGCTCAACGCCCGGGACTAGCTTCAATGAGCAGTTCTTC. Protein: CASSSTPGTSFNEQFF.

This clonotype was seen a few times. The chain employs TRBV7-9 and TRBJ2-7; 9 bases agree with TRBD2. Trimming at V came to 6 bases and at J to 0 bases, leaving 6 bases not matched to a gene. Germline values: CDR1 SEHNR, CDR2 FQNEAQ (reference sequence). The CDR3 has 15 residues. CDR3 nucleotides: TGTGCCAGCAGGGGCGGGAGGGAAAGCTCCTACGAGCAGTACTTC. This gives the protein CASRGGRESSYEQYF.

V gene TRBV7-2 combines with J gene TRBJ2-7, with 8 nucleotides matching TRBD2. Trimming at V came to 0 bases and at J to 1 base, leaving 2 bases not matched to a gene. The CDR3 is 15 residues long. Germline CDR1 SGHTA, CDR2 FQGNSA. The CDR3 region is CASSLAGGGSYEQYF. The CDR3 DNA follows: TGTGCCAGCAGCTTAGCCGGGGGGGGATCCTACGAGCAGTACTTC.

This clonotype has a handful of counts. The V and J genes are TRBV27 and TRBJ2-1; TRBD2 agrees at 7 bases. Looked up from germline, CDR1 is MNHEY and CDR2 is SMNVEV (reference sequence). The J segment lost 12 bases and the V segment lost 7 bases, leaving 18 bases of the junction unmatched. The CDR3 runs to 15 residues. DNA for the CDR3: TGTGCCAGCACCCGATCGGGACTAAATGTTATTGGGCAGTTCTTC. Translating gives CASTRSGLNVIGQFF.

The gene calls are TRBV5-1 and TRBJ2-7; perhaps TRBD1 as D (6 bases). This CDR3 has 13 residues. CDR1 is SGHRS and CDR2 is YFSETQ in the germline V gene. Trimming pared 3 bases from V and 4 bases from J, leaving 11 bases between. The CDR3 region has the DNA TGCGCCAGCAGCTACAACAGGGTTTACGAGCAGTACTTC. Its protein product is CASSYNRVYEQYF.

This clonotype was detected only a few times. In DNA, the CDR3 is TGCGCCAGCAGCCAAGTGACAGGAGGTTCCTCCTACGAGCAGTACTTC. Translated: CASSQVTGGSSYEQYF. This chain uses TRBV5-1 with TRBJ2-7, with D possibly being TRBD1 (6 bases). The CDR3 has 16 amino acids. V dropped 4 bases and J dropped 0 bases, with 17 bases sitting between them. Germline V gene sequence: CDR1 SGHRS, CDR2 YFSETQ.

CDR3 DNA: TGTGCCAGCCCGAAACCGGGACAGGGAGGCACTGAAGCTTTCTTT. The encoded protein is CASPKPGQGGTEAFF. The chain has TRBV12-3 or TRBV12-4 and TRBJ1-1, with 9 bases that match TRBD1. CDR3 length: 15 residues. The V segment lost 8 bases and the J segment 4 bases; nucleotides outside the gene matches: 11.

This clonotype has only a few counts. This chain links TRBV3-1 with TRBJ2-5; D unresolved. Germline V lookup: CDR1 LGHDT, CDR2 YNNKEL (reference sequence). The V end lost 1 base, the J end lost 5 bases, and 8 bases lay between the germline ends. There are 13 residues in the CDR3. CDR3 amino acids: CASSQVEYETQYF. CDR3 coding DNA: TGTGCCAGCAGCCAAGTTGAATACGAGACCCAGTACTTC.

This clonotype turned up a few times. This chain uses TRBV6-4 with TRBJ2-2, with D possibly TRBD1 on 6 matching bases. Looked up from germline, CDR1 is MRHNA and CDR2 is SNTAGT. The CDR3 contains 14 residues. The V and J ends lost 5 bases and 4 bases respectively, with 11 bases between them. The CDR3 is CASSPTGSTGELFF. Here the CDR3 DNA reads TGTGCCAGCAGTCCTACAGGGTCCACCGGGGAGCTGTTTTTT.

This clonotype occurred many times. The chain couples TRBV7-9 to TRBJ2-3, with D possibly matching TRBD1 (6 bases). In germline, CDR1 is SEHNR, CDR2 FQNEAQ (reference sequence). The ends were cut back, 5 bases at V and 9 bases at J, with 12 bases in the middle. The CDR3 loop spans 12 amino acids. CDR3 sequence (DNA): TGTGCCAGCAGCCCTTTTACAGGGACGCAGTATTTT. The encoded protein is CASSPFTGTQYF.